This T cell receptor beta chain was captured in a study of blood T cell repertoires in COVID-19. Study background: There were acute and convalescent COVID-19 samples, and they came from the United States, Italy and Spain. In each case, the material was cDNA or gDNA derived from T cells, B-cell-depleted T cells, or PBMCs.

Germline-derived CDR1 and CDR2 are MNHEY and SVGAGI. The length of the CDR3 is 13 residues. Trimming pared 4 bases from V and 3 bases from J, leaving 10 bases between. TCRdb's copy holds only in-frame clones and misses some; the assay was immunoSEQ multiplex PCR. The table lists roughly 300,000 clones, almost 85% of them singletons. The sequence came from a human donor in a cohort sampled during active COVID-19. The chain carries TRBV6-5 and TRBJ2-7; perhaps TRBD2 as D (5 bases). Sequences were obtained from peripheral blood. The CDR3 reads CASSWNGDYEQYF. DNA for the CDR3: TGTGCCAGCAGTTGGAACGGGGACTACGAGCAGTACTTC.